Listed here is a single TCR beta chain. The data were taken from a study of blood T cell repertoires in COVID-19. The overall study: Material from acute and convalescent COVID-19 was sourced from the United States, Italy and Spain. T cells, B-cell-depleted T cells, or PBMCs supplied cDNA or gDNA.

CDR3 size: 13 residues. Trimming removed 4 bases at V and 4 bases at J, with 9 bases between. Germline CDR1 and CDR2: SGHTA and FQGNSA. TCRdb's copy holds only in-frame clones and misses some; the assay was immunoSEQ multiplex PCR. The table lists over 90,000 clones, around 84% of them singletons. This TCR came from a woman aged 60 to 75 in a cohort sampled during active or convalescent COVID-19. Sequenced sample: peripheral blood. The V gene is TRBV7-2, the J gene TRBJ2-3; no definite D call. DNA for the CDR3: TGTGCCAGCAGCTCACAGCCACCAGATACGCAGTATTTT. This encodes CASSSQPPDTQYF.